Below are 5 T cell receptor beta chains sequenced from a single sample in a study of radiotherapy plus CTLA-4 blockade in lung cancer. Measured with immunoSEQ multiplex PCR; TCRdb has only the in-frame clones, and not every one. The sample includes fewer than 85,000 clones, 70% to 90% of them seen just once. Sequencing was performed on peripheral blood, taken from a patient treated with radiotherapy plus ipilimumab. Source of these receptors: a human donor with non-small cell lung cancer who had stable disease on radiotherapy plus ipilimumab.

The rearrangement links TRBV11-2 to TRBJ2-7; D is unclear. The CDR3 runs 12 residues. The V end was cut by 4 bases, the J end by 5 bases, with 9 bases between. Germline CDR1 is SGHAT and CDR2 is FQNNGV. CDR3 region: CASSSSRHEQYF. DNA of the CDR3: TGTGCCAGCAGCTCTTCGCGGCACGAGCAGTACTTC. The complete variable domain, with remaining parts taken from reference TRBV11-2 and TRBJ2-7, reads EAGVAQSPRYKIIEKRQSVAFWCNPISGHATLYWYQQILGQGPKLLIQFQNNGVVDDSQLPKDRFSAERLKGVDSTLKIQPAKLEDSAVYLCASSSSRHEQYFGPGTRLTVT.

This chain links TRBV5-5 with TRBJ2-7; D not certain. The CDR3 has 17 amino acids. Germline CDR1 reads SGHKS; CDR2 reads YYEKEE (reference sequence). The germline V and J ends were trimmed by 1 base and 3 bases, with 20 bases remaining between them. The CDR3 bases are TGTGCCAGCAGCTTGTGGGCGGCCAACTCCCTTATCTACGAGCAGTACTTC. Translation: CASSLWAANSLIYEQYF.

This clone showed up just a few times. This chain connects TRBV6-1 to TRBJ1-1, with TRBD1 matching 7 bases. CDR1 and CDR2 from the germline V gene are MNHNS and SASEGT. Germline trimming cut 7 bases from V and 0 bases from J; bases unmatched to any gene: 8. The CDR3 loop spans 15 amino acids. CDR3 protein: CASKRRGPVNTEAFF. For the CDR3, the DNA is TGTGCCAGCAAGAGGAGGGGGCCGGTGAACACTGAAGCTTTCTTT.

The chain links TRBV2 to TRBJ2-6; D is uncertain. The CDR3 runs to 15 residues. Per the germline V gene, CDR1 is SNHLY and CDR2 is FYNNEI. Trimming cost V 4 bases and J 0 bases, with 7 bases left between them. The CDR3 spells CASSAQLSGANVLTF. In nucleotides, the CDR3 is TGTGCCAGCAGTGCACAGCTCTCTGGGGCCAACGTCCTGACTTTC.

The chain employs TRBV6-6 and TRBJ2-7; possibly TRBD1 or TRBD2 for D (6 bases each). This CDR3 is built from 13 residues. CDR1 and CDR2 (germline): MNHNY, SVGAGI (reference sequence). The ends were cut back, 3 bases at V and 7 bases at J, with 13 bases in the middle. The CDR3 DNA reads as TGTGCCAGCAGTTATGAGGGGGGAAGGGAGCAGTACTTC. Protein: CASSYEGGREQYF.